This TCR beta chain emerged from a study of OX40 agonist ivuxolimab in advanced cancers. Study details: Earlier anti-PD-1, anti-PD-L1 or anti-CTLA-4 therapy was permitted; roughly 42% had received some.

Findings and caveats of the study: Blood T cells, both CD4+ and CD8+, expanded clonally by week 6 at 0.1 to 3.0 mg/kg.

TCRdb keeps only in-frame clones here, not all; method: immunoSEQ multiplex PCR. Found here are 78,000 or so clones, roughly nine tenths of them singletons; the top ten hold approximately 0.72%. Losses at the gene ends were 0 bases for V and 1 base for J; bases not matched to a gene: 11. Per the germline V gene, CDR1 is GTSNPN and CDR2 is SVGIG (reference sequence). This CDR3 is built from 17 residues. This clone was seen a handful of times. What it recognizes is unknown. Sequences were derived from CD4+ or CD8+ T cells sorted from blood, sampled in a trial of the OX40 agonist ivuxolimab. The sequence was collected from an adult with an advanced solid tumor such as melanoma, head and neck, liver or kidney cancer. The chain combines TRBV30 with TRBJ1-1; the match to TRBD1 covers 7 bases. This CDR3 reads CAWSVSRGPQTNTEAFF. The CDR3 region has the DNA TGTGCCTGGAGTGTGAGTAGGGGGCCCCAGACGAACACTGAAGCTTTCTTT.